This TCR beta chain derives from a study of vaccination and CD4 T cells after COVID-19. Germline V gene lookup returns CDR1 SGHVS and CDR2 FQNEAQ. Deletions cut 4 bases from V and 4 bases from J, with 16 bases between. The length of the CDR3 is 15 residues. Noted time point: late sampling 161 to 241 days after vaccination in a few convalescent patients. Treatment meaning: approximately 11-day PBMC culture with coronavirus spike peptide pools or control peptides (ViraFEST assay). Approximately 2 million PBMCs were grown per well alongside about 10 IU/ml IL-2 and approximately 9.2 ug/ml peptide pools. Study results and caveats: Among those convalescent, a median 86.3% of reactive clones emerged solely post-vaccination.

Cultured CD4+ T-cell DNA underwent Oncomine TCR Beta short-read sequencing. One entry per CDR3 protein results from TCRdb running MiXCR on the PCR reads. This sample has about 25,000 distinct CDR3 sequences; over 25% occur once, and the top ten carry less than 9%. A note on this clonotype: Its antigen is not known.

This specimen was CD4+ T cells from blood, cultured in vitro, taken about 7 months after SARS-CoV-2 vaccination. The V gene is TRBV7-8, the J gene TRBJ1-2, with no clear D. The sequence derives from a human donor who had recovered from COVID-19. The CDR3 loop is CASSSVAASAYGYTF. DNA of the CDR3: TGTGCCAGCAGCTCAGTTGCAGCCTCCGCCTATGGCTACACCTTC.